Below, 11 T cell receptor beta chains from the same sample are listed, as sequenced in a study of vaccination and CD4 T cells after COVID-19. The treatment: roughly ten-day PBMC culture with coronavirus spike peptide pools or control peptides (ViraFEST assay). No antigen has been assigned to these receptors. Once obtained from cultured CD4+ T cells, the DNA was sequenced using the Oncomine TCR Beta short-read assay. TCRdb re-derived calls from the PCR reads in MiXCR, one entry per CDR3 protein. The data contain 20,000 to 25,000 distinct CDR3 sequences, approximately 32% of them singletons. Material: cultured CD4+ T cells from blood. The receptors derive from a human donor with COVID-19.

This clonotype was seen a few times. The rearrangement links TRBV4-3 to TRBJ1-2; D may be TRBD1 (5 bases). CDR1 and CDR2 from the germline V gene are LGHNA and YSLEER. V was pared by 0 bases and J by 7 bases, with 15 bases between. The CDR3 consists of 15 residues. The CDR3 protein is CASSQEFHRQGGYTF. The DNA of the CDR3 is TGCGCCAGCAGCCAAGAGTTTCACAGGCAAGGTGGCTACACCTTC.

This clonotype was found a few times. The DNA for the CDR3 is TGCAGTGCTTACGACAGGCTCAGCTCCTATAATTCACCCCTCCACTTT. Translation gives CSAYDRLSSYNSPLHF. The rearrangement joins TRBV20-1 to TRBJ1-6; weak D call: TRBD1 (6 bases). The V gene's germline CDR1 is DFQATT and CDR2 SNEGSKA (reference sequence). Between the trimmed V and J ends, which lost 5 bases and 0 bases, there was a span of 14 bases. The CDR3 length is 16 residues.

The chain is built from TRBV19 and TRBJ2-2, with 11 bases that match TRBD2. The CDR3 has 16 amino acids. From germline, CDR1 is LNHDA and CDR2 SQIVND (reference sequence). V lost 3 bases, J lost 9 bases, and 9 bases stayed unmatched. The CDR3 DNA is TGTGCCAGTAGTATCTCTAGCGGGGGGCCTATCAGGGAGCTGTTTTTT. Its translation is CASSISSGGPIRELFF.

The V call is TRBV19, the J call TRBJ2-5, with D perhaps matching TRBD1 (6 bases). This CDR3 contains 14 residues. V dropped 1 base and J dropped 5 bases, with 11 bases sitting between them. From germline, CDR1 is LNHDA and CDR2 SQIVND (reference sequence). The CDR3 bases are TGTGCCAGTAGTATAGCGAGGGGGTATGAGACCCAGTACTTC. It translates to CASSIARGYETQYF.

The chain couples TRBV12-5 to TRBJ1-6, with unresolved D. This CDR3 has 12 residues. V lost 3 bases and J 10 bases, leaving 7 bases between the germline ends. Looked up from germline, CDR1 is LGHNT and CDR2 is FRNRAP. The DNA for the CDR3 is TGTGCTAGTGGTTTATGGACCTCACCCCTCCACTTT. Its protein is CASGLWTSPLHF.

The rearrangement joins TRBV6-2 or TRBV6-3 to TRBJ2-7, with 7 bases identical to TRBD1. The CDR3 has 15 residues. V was clipped by 4 bases and J by 2 bases; unmatched bases: 8. Germline V gene data show CDR1 as MNHEY and CDR2 as SVGEGT. This CDR3 reads CASSSSRDSPYEQYF. CDR3 DNA: TGTGCCAGCAGTTCCTCCCGGGACAGCCCCTACGAGCAGTACTTC.

This clonotype was counted between two and nine times. This chain uses TRBV6-5 with TRBJ2-2, with D hard to call. Trimming shortened V by 4 bases and J by 6 bases, and 9 bases separated the two germline ends. There are 13 residues in the CDR3. Germline CDR1 reads MNHEY; CDR2 reads SVGAGI. CDR3 protein: CASSSPSPGELFF. The CDR3 DNA follows: TGTGCCAGCAGTTCCCCCTCGCCCGGGGAGCTGTTTTTT.

CDR3: CSARDLAGGRHTQYF. The CDR3 coding sequence is TGCAGTGCTAGAGATCTAGCGGGGGGTCGGCATACGCAGTATTTT. J is TRBJ2-3 and V is TRBV20-1; 11 bases map to TRBD2. Germline loops: CDR1 DFQATT, CDR2 SNEGSKA (reference sequence). V lost 0 bases, J lost 7 bases, and 6 bases stayed unmatched. The CDR3 sequence is 15 residues long.

This clonotype appeared a few times. V gene TRBV20-1 combines with J gene TRBJ2-5, with D tentatively TRBD2 (5 bases). This CDR3 has 12 residues. Per germline, CDR1 DFQATT and CDR2 SNEGSKA (reference sequence). V lost 2 bases and J lost 9, with 13 bases in between. The CDR3: CSARLLGVAQYF. The CDR3 DNA is TGCAGTGCTAGATTACTAGGCGTTGCCCAGTACTTC.

This clonotype showed up just a few times. The chain combines TRBV6-1 with TRBJ2-7; possibly TRBD1 for D (8 bases). V was cut by 6 bases and J by 4 bases, with 22 bases left in between. In germline, CDR1 is MNHNS, CDR2 SASEGT. The CDR3 has 16 amino acids. The CDR3 DNA reads as TGTGCCAGCAGACCACTAACAGGGGGGGGTTATTACGAGCAGTACTTC. Residues: CASRPLTGGGYYEQYF.

This clonotype was seen a single time. V gene TRBV9 combines with J gene TRBJ1-1, with D maybe TRBD1 (6 bases). Trimming removed 4 bases at V and 1 base at J, with 14 bases between. CDR3 length: 15 residues. Germline values: CDR1 SGDLS, CDR2 YYNGEE. The CDR3 nucleotides read TGTGCCAGCAGCACAACACCGGACAGGAACACTGAAGCTTTCTTT. It codes for CASSTTPDRNTEAFF.